The source of this TCR beta chain is a study of blood T cell repertoires in COVID-19. Across the whole study: Recovered status in Cohort 3 required two negative PCRs, clearance, or symptom resolution. The United States, Italy and Spain were the sources of the acute and convalescent COVID-19 samples.

V was pared by 1 base and J by 3 bases, with 13 bases between. The CDR3 extends over 16 amino acids. The germline gives CDR1 LNHDA, CDR2 SQIVND (reference sequence). Cohort allocation depended upon clinical history that participants reported. This clone was seen a single time. Authors' data handling: Nucleated cell number was recorded as an estimate derived from reference gene primer amplification. The repertoire was sequenced with immunoSEQ multiplex PCR; TCRdb's copy has only in-frame clones and lacks some. V and J calls and clone size are given by that table; D and trimming were obtained from the DNA. This sample yields a few hundred thousand clones, of which 80% to 90% are seen a single time; about 2.1% belongs to the top ten.

This TCR was recovered from a man in his forties in a cohort exposed to, infected with or recovered from COVID-19 (not recorded which). What was sequenced was PBMCs or T cells enriched from blood (not recorded which). The chain recombines TRBV19 with TRBJ1-5; D gene uncertain. The CDR3, as DNA: TGTGCCAGTAGTATAGGGGCACGGGAGACCAATCAGCCCCAGCATTTT. Protein: CASSIGARETNQPQHF.